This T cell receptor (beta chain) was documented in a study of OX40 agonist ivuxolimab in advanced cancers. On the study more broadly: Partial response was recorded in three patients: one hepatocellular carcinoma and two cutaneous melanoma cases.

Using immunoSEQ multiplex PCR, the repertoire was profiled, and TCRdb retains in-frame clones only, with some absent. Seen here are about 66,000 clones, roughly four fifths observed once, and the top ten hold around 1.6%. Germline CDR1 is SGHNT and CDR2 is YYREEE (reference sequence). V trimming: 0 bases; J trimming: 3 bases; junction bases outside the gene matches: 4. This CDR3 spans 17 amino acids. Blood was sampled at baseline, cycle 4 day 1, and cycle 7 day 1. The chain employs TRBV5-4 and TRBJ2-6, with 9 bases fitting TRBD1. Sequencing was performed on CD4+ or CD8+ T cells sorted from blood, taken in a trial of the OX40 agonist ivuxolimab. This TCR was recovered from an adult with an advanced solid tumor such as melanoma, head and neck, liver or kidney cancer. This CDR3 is CASSLVQGAGGANVLTF. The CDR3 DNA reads TGTGCCAGCAGCTTGGTACAGGGGGCTGGTGGGGCCAACGTCCTGACTTTC.